The sequence of this T cell receptor beta chain was determined in a study of CD8+CD57+ T cells in acquired aplastic anemia. Study outcomes and limitations: No significant patient-versus-control difference appeared in CD8+ Simpson's diversity.

Patients sequenced had flow cytometry evidence of CD8+CD57+ cell expansion. Of note for this clonotype: The antigen remains unidentified.

CDR3 and TCR beta VDJ profiling relied on a genomic DNA template. TCRdb used MiXCR to reprocess the reads, holding one entry per CDR3 protein. The data contain under 500,000 distinct CDR3 sequences, about a third of them singletons. The germline V gene encodes CDR1 MDHEN and CDR2 SYDVKM. The CDR3 is 15 amino acids. V shed 8 bases and J shed 1 base, with 14 bases lying between them. The source is a human donor with aplastic anemia. V gene TRBV28 combines with J gene TRBJ2-2; no firm D call. Source material: sorted CD4+, CD8+, or CD8+CD57+ T cells (not recorded which) from PBMCs. CDR3 residues: CASLSPVGNTGELFF. CDR3 in DNA: TGTGCCAGCCTTTCCCCAGTCGGGAACACCGGGGAGCTGTTTTTT.